The TCR beta chain under discussion was sequenced for a study of CD8 T cells in ankylosing spondylitis. Study-level findings and limits: Reportedly, matched ankylosing spondylitis synovial fluid was significantly enriched for disease-linked clones. Disease-linked clones were found to be CD8+ and relatively rare in peripheral blood. There was a TCR beta motif, made of fewer than 10 highly homologous variants, that appeared characteristic of ankylosing spondylitis blood.

Construction of TCR beta libraries was performed using quantitative 5'-RACE with molecular barcodes. Each CDR3 protein is one row after TCRdb ran MiXCR on the 5' RACE reads. Of some 38,000 distinct CDR3 sequences listed, approximately 10% are singletons. This clonotype was picked up many times. What it binds is not known. The CDR3 totals 14 residues. V lost 5 bases and J lost 2, with 13 bases in between. Germline values: CDR1 MGHDK, CDR2 SYGVNS. This TCR derives from a male donor with ankylosing spondylitis or in good health (not recorded which). V usage is TRBV25-1 and J usage is TRBJ2-7; possible D gene TRBD2, 6 bases. Sequencing was performed on blood, either unsorted or a sorted T cell fraction (not recorded which). The CDR3 region is CASSPQTGAYEQYF. CDR3 DNA sequence: TGTGCCAGCAGTCCGCAGACGGGGGCCTACGAGCAGTACTTC.